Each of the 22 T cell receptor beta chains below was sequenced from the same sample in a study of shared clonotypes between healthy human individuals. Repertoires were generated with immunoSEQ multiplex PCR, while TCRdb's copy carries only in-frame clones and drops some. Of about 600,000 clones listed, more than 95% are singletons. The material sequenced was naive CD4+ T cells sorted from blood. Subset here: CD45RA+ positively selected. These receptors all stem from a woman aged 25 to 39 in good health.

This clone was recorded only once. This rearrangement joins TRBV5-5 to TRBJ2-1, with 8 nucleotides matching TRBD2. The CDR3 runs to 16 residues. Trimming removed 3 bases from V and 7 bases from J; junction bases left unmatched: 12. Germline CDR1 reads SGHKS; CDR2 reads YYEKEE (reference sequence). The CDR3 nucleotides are TGTGCCAGCAGCTCCTTAGCGGGAAACCTTAGGAATGAGCAGTTCTTC. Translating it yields CASSSLAGNLRNEQFF.

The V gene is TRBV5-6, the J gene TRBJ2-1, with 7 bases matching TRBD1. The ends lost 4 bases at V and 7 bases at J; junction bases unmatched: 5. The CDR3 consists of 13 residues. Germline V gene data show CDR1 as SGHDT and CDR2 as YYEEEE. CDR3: CASSRWTGNEQFF. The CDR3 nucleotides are TGTGCCAGCAGCCGATGGACAGGAAATGAGCAGTTCTTC.

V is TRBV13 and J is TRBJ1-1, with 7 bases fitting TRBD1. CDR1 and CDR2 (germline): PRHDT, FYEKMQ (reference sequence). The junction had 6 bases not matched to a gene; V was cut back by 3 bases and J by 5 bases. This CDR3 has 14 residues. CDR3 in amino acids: CASSLVETGTEAFF. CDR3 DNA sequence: TGTGCCAGCAGCTTGGTCGAGACAGGGACTGAAGCTTTCTTT.

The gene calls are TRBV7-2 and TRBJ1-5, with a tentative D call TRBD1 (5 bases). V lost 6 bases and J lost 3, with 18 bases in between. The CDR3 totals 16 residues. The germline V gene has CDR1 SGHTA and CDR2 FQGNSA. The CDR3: CASRAEEGAYNQPQHF. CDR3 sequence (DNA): TGTGCCAGCAGAGCGGAGGAAGGGGCCTACAATCAGCCCCAGCATTTT. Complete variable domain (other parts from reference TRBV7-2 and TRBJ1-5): GAGVSQSPSNKVTEKGKDVELRCDPISGHTALYWYRQSLGQGLEFLIYFQGNSAPDKSGLPSDRFSAERTGGSVSTLTIQRTQQEDSAVYLCASRAEEGAYNQPQHFGDGTRLSIL.

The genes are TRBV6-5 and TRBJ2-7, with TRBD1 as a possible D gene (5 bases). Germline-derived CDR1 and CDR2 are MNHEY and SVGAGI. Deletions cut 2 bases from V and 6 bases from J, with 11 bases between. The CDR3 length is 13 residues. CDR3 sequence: CASSYERGSEQYF. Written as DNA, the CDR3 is TGTGCCAGCAGTTACGAAAGGGGAAGCGAGCAGTACTTC.

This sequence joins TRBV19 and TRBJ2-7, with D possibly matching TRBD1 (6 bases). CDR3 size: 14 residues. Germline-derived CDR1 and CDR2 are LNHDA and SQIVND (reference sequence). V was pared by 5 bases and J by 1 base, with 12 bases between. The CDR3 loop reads CASSLTGFSYEQYF. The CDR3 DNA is TGTGCCAGTAGTTTGACAGGCTTTTCCTACGAGCAGTACTTC.

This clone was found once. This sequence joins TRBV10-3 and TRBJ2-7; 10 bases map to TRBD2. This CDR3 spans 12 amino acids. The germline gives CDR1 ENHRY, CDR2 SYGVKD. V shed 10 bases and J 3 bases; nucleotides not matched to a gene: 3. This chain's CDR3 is CATEREGYEQYF. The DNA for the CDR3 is TGTGCCACCGAGCGGGAGGGCTACGAGCAGTACTTC.

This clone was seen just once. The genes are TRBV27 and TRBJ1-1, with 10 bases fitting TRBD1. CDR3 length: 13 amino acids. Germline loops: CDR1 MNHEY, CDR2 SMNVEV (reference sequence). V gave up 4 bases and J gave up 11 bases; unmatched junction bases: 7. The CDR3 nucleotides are TGTGCCAGCAGTTCGGGACAGGGGATGCGGGCTTTCTTT. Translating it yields CASSSGQGMRAFF.

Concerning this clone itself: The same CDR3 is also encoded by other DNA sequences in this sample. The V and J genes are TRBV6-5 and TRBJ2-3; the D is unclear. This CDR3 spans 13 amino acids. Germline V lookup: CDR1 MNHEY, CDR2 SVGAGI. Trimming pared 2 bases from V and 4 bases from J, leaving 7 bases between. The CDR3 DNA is TGTGCCAGCAGTTACGGAGAAGCAGATACGCAGTATTTT. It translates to CASSYGEADTQYF.

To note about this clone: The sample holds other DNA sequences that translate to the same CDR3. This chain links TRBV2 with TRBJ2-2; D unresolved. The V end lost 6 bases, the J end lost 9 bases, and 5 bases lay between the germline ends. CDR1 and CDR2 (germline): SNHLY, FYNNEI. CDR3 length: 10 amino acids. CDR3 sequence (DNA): TGTGCCAGCAGCCTCAGGGAGCTGTTTTTT. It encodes CASSLRELFF.

CDR3 in DNA: TGTGCCAGCAGCTTGGACAGGGGTAACTATGGCTACACCTTC. This sequence encodes CASSLDRGNYGYTF. The chain couples TRBV4-2 to TRBJ1-2, with 9 positions matching TRBD1. J was trimmed by 1 base and V by 5 bases; bases with no gene match: 2. The CDR3 runs to 14 residues. From germline, CDR1 is LGHNA and CDR2 YNFKEQ.

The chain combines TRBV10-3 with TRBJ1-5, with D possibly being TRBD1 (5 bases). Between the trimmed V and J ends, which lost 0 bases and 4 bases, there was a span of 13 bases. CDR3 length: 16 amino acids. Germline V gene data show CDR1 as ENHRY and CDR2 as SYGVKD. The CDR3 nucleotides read TGTGCCATCAGTGAGTCGCTGGGGCTCGTAAATCAGCCCCAGCATTTT. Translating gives CAISESLGLVNQPQHF.

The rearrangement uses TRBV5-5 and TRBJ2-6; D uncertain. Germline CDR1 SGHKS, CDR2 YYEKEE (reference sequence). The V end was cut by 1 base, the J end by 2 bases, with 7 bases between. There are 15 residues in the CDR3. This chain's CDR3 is CASSLSFPGANVLTF. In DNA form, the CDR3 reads TGTGCCAGCAGCTTGAGTTTTCCTGGGGCCAACGTCCTGACTTTC.

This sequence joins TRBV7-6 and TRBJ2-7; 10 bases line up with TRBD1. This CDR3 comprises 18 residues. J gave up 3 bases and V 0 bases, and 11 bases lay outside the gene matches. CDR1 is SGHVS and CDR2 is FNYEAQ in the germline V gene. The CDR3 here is CASSLAESPGQGIYEQYF. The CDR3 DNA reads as TGTGCCAGCAGCTTAGCTGAGTCTCCGGGACAGGGGATCTACGAGCAGTACTTC.

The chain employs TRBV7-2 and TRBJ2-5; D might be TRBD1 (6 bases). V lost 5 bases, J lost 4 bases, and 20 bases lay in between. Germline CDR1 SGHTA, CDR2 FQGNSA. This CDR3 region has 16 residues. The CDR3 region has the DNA TGTGCCAGCAGCCTCGCGCTACAGGGAACGTCAGAGACCCAGTACTTC. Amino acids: CASSLALQGTSETQYF.

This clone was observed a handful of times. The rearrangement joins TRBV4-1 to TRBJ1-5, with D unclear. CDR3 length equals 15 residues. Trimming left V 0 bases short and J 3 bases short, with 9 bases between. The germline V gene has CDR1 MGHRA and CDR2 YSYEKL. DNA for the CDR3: TGCGCCAGCAGCCAAGACTGGAGGGCCAATCAGCCCCAGCATTTT. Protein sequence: CASSQDWRANQPQHF.

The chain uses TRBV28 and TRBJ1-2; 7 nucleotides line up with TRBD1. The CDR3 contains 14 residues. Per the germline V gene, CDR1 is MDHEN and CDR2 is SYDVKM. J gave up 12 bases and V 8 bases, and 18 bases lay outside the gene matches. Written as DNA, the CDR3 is TGTGCCAGCGGACCGACAGGGATCTTAGCGGGGAACACCTTC. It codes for CASGPTGILAGNTF.

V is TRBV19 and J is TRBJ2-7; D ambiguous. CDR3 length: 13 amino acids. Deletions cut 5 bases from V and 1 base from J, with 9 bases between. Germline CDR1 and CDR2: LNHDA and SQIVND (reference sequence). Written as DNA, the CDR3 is TGTGCCAGTAGTTCACACCCGTCCTACGAGCAGTACTTC. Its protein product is CASSSHPSYEQYF. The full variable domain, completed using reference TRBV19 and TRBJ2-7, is DGGITQSPKYLFRKEGQNVTLSCEQNLNHDAMYWYRQDPGQGLRLIYYSQIVNDFQKGDIAEGYSVSREKKESFPLTVTSAQKNPTAFYLCASSSHPSYEQYFGPGTRLTVT.

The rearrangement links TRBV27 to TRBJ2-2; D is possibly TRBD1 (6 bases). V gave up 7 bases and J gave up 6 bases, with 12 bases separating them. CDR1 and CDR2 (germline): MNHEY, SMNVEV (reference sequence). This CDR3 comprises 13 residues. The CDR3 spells CASNDRFSGELFF. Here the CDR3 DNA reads TGTGCCAGCAATGACAGGTTCTCCGGGGAGCTGTTTTTT.

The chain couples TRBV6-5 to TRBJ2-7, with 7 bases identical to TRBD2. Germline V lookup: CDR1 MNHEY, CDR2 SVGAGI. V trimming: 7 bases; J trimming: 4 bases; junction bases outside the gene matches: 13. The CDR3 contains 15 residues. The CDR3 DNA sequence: TGTGCCAGCACCGTCCTTACTGGGAGGGTGTACGAGCAGTACTTC. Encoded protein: CASTVLTGRVYEQYF.

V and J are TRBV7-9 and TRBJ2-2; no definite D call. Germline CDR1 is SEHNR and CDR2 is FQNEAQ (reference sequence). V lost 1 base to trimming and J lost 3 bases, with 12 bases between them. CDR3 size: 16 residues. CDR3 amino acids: CASSLGASWDTGELFF. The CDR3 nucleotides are TGTGCCAGCAGCTTAGGGGCCAGTTGGGACACCGGGGAGCTGTTTTTT.

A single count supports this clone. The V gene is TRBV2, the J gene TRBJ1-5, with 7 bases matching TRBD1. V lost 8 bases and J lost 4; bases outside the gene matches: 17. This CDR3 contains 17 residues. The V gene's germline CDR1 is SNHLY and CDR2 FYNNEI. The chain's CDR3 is CASGGGWRDRRNQPQHF. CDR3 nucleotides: TGTGCCAGCGGGGGAGGTTGGCGGGACAGAAGAAATCAGCCCCAGCATTTT. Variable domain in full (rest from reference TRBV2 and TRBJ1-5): EPEVTQTPSHQVTQMGQEVILRCVPISNHLYFYWYRQILGQKVEFLVSFYNNEISEKSEIFDDQFSVERPDGSNFTLKIRSTKLEDSAMYFCASGGGWRDRRNQPQHFGDGTRLSIL.